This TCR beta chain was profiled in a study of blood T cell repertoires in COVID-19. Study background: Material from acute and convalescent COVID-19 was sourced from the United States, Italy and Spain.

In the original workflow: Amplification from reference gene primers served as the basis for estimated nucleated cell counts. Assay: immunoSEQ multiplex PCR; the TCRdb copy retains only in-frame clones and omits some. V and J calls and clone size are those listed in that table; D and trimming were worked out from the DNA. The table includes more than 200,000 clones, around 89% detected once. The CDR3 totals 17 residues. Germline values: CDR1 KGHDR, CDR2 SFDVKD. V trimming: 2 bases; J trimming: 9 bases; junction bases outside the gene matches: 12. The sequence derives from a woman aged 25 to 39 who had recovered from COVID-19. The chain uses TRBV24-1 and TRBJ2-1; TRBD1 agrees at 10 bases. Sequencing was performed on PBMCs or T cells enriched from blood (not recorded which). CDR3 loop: CATSDSAGQGYSGEQFF. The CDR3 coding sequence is TGTGCCACCAGTGATTCAGCGGGACAGGGGTACAGCGGTGAGCAGTTCTTC.